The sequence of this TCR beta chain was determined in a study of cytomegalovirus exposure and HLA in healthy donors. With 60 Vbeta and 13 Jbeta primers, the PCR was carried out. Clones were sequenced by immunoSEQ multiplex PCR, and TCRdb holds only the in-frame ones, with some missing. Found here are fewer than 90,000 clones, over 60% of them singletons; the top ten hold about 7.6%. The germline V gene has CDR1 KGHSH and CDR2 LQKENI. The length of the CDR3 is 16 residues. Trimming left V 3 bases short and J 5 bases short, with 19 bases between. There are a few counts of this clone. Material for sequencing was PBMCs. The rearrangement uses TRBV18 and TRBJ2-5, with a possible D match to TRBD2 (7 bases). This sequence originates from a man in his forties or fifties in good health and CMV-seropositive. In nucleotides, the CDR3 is TGTGCCAGCTCACCCCAGGGGAGGGGTGTTGAGGAGACCCAGTACTTC. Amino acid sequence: CASSPQGRGVEETQYF.